These 10 T cell receptor beta chains share one sample of origin, sequenced in a study of CD8 T cells in Susac syndrome. After extraction with the RNeasy kit, 0.5 to 1 ug of the RNA was reverse transcribed using random hexamers. TCRdb called the immunoSEQ multiplex PCR reads again in MiXCR, with one record for every CDR3 protein. The table shows 150,000 to 200,000 distinct CDR3 sequences, with just under 95% occurring only once. Specimen: CD4+ T cells from PBMCs. These receptors were obtained from a human donor with Susac syndrome.

V and J are TRBV6-5 and TRBJ1-1; a weak D match, TRBD1 (5 bases). Germline lookup yields CDR1 MNHEY and CDR2 SVGAGI. The CDR3 totals 15 residues. V was clipped by 5 bases and J by 1 base, with 14 bases between them. The DNA for the CDR3 is TGTGCCAGCAGTAACCAAGGGACGGCGAACACTGAAGCTTTCTTT. Translating it yields CASSNQGTANTEAFF.

The chain has TRBV12-3 or TRBV12-4 and TRBJ1-2, with 8 bases lining up with TRBD1. The CDR3 covers 16 residues. The J segment lost 8 bases and the V segment lost 0 bases, leaving 11 bases of the junction unmatched. The CDR3 DNA sequence: TGTGCCAGCAGTTTAGCGCTATTCGGACAGGGCGGGGGCTACACCTTC. Residues: CASSLALFGQGGGYTF.

The table lists this clonotype with a few counts. The J gene is TRBJ2-3, the V gene TRBV9; maybe TRBD2 (6 bases). The CDR3 runs 14 residues. Germline V gene lookup returns CDR1 SGDLS and CDR2 YYNGEE. V shed 0 bases and J shed 1 base, with 6 bases lying between them. For the CDR3, the DNA is TGTGCCAGCAGCGTAGCTAGCGGCACAGATACGCAGTATTTT. This sequence encodes CASSVASGTDTQYF.

This clonotype was detected once. This chain uses TRBV20-1 with TRBJ1-1; TRBD1 matches at 7 bases. Germline CDR1 reads DFQATT; CDR2 reads SNEGSKA (reference sequence). CDR3 length equals 14 residues. The V segment lost 2 bases and the J segment 0 bases; nucleotides outside the gene matches: 3. CDR3 nucleotide sequence: TGCAGTGCTAGACCGGGACAGTTGAACACTGAAGCTTTCTTT. This translates into CSARPGQLNTEAFF.

CDR3 residues: CSARDRQGAGTGELFF. CDR3 DNA: TGCAGTGCTAGAGATCGGCAGGGGGCAGGCACCGGGGAGCTGTTTTTT. The rearrangement joins TRBV20-1 to TRBJ2-2, with 8 bases matching TRBD1. The CDR3 is 16 residues long. V trimming: 0 bases; J trimming: 4 bases; junction bases outside the gene matches: 7. In germline, CDR1 is DFQATT, CDR2 SNEGSKA (reference sequence).

This chain links TRBV7-2 with TRBJ1-2; the D gene is possibly TRBD1 (5 bases). CDR3 length: 14 residues. CDR1 and CDR2 from the germline V gene are SGHTA and FQGNSA. Trimming took off 1 base at V and 3 bases at J, with 9 bases between the two ends. As DNA, the CDR3 is TGTGCCAGCAGCTTAGGGGGCAGATACTATGGCTACACCTTC. Protein: CASSLGGRYYGYTF.

This clonotype was seen only once. This chain's CDR3 is CASGHKRYNEQFF. In nucleotides, the CDR3 is TGTGCCAGCGGTCACAAACGATACAATGAGCAGTTCTTC. This rearrangement joins TRBV7-9 to TRBJ2-1; no firm D call. Trimming took off 8 bases at V and 4 bases at J, with 12 bases between the two ends. Germline lookup yields CDR1 SEHNR and CDR2 FQNEAQ (reference sequence). This CDR3 has 13 amino acids.

The rearrangement links TRBV5-1 to TRBJ1-1, with 9 bases matching TRBD1. The CDR3 runs to 16 residues. Trimming at V came to 0 bases and at J to 3 bases, leaving 6 bases not matched to a gene. Germline CDR1 SGHRS, CDR2 YFSETQ. The CDR3 DNA follows: TGCGCCAGCAGCTTGGTGGGACAGGGCCCAGACACTGAAGCTTTCTTT. The encoded protein is CASSLVGQGPDTEAFF.

The chain is built from TRBV21-1 and TRBJ1-2. TRBV21-1 is a pseudogene locus. The CDR3 extends over 16 amino acids. DNA for the CDR3: TGTGCCAGCAGCAAAGCAGGTCTTTTAGTAGGGTATGGCTACACCTTC. Translating it yields CASSKAGLLVGYGYTF.

The chain uses TRBV7-9 and TRBJ2-1, with D unclear. Germline CDR1 and CDR2: SEHNR and FQNEAQ (reference sequence). The germline V and J ends were trimmed by 4 bases and 3 bases, with 13 bases remaining between them. There are 15 residues in the CDR3. The CDR3 DNA sequence: TGTGCCAGCAGCTCCCAGAGGTCCCTCTACAATGAGCAGTTCTTC. Translating gives CASSSQRSLYNEQFF.